The 29 T cell receptor beta chains below all came from one sample that was sequenced in a study of blood T cell repertoires in COVID-19. Assay used: immunoSEQ multiplex PCR; TCRdb lists only in-frame clones, some missing. In the table there are more than 150,000 clones, about three quarters of which are singletons. The sample comprised peripheral blood. Every receptor here comes from a woman aged 70-85 years with acute or convalescent COVID-19.

The chain employs TRBV7-8 and TRBJ2-1, with a possible D match to TRBD2 (6 bases). The CDR3 extends over 17 amino acids. The V end lost 5 bases, the J end lost 2 bases, and 19 bases lay between the germline ends. Per germline, CDR1 SGHVS and CDR2 FQNEAQ. The CDR3 sequence: CASSLRLGDPAYNEQFF. Written as DNA, the CDR3 is TGTGCCAGCAGCCTTCGACTAGGGGACCCGGCCTACAATGAGCAGTTCTTC.

The chain uses TRBV20-1 and TRBJ1-6; 8 positions agree with TRBD1. Unmatched junction bases numbered 5, after V lost 3 bases and J lost 4 bases. The CDR3 covers 15 residues. Germline lookup yields CDR1 DFQATT and CDR2 SNEGSKA (reference sequence). This CDR3 is CSASPGGGYNSPLHF. In DNA, the CDR3 is TGCAGTGCTAGTCCAGGGGGCGGGTATAATTCACCCCTCCACTTT.

The genes are TRBV3-1 (or the pseudogene TRBV3-2) and TRBJ2-5; 9 positions match TRBD2. The length of the CDR3 is 17 residues. CDR1 and CDR2 (germline): LGHDT, YNNKEL (reference sequence). V trimming: 3 bases; J trimming: 4 bases; junction bases outside the gene matches: 12. CDR3 amino acids: CASSQRGGGAGGETQYF. The DNA for the CDR3 is TGTGCCAGCAGCCAGAGGGGCGGGGGAGCGGGAGGAGAGACCCAGTACTTC.

The chain employs TRBV28 and TRBJ1-1; 7 bases are shared with TRBD1. Germline CDR1 MDHEN, CDR2 SYDVKM. The CDR3 is 16 residues long. V lost 4 bases, J lost 0 bases, and 8 bases stayed unmatched. The CDR3 nucleotides are TGTGCCAGCAGTTCTCCGAGGGACAGTATGAACACTGAAGCTTTCTTT. Translated, it gives CASSSPRDSMNTEAFF.

This chain joins TRBV4-1 and TRBJ2-7, with 7 bases aligning to TRBD2. The V segment lost 2 bases and the J segment 3 bases; nucleotides outside the gene matches: 4. The germline CDR1 and CDR2 sequences are MGHRA and YSYEKL. The CDR3 extends over 14 amino acids. CDR3 in DNA: TGCGCCAGCAGCCAACTTCTAGCGGACTACGAGCAGTACTTC. Translation: CASSQLLADYEQYF.

The rearrangement uses TRBV2 and TRBJ2-2, with 7 nucleotides matching TRBD2. J lost 0 bases, V lost 6 bases, and 4 bases had no gene match. The V gene's germline CDR1 is SNHLY and CDR2 FYNNEI. CDR3 length: 15 amino acids. This chain's CDR3 is CASSRGLANTGELFF. The CDR3 region has the DNA TGTGCCAGCAGCCGCGGACTAGCGAACACCGGGGAGCTGTTTTTT.

The genes are TRBV27 and TRBJ2-2; D not resolved. CDR1 is MNHEY and CDR2 is SMNVEV in the germline V gene (reference sequence). CDR3 length equals 15 residues. The V end was cut by 7 bases, the J end by 4 bases, with 16 bases between. In DNA, the CDR3 is TGTGCCAGCAAAAGACTTACGCGAGCCACCGGGGAGCTGTTTTTT. It translates to CASKRLTRATGELFF.

The chain uses TRBV9 and TRBJ1-2; the D gene is possibly TRBD1 (6 bases). The CDR3 consists of 16 residues. V was trimmed by 4 bases and J by 5 bases, leaving 21 bases between them. The germline V gene has CDR1 SGDLS and CDR2 YYNGEE. The CDR3 sequence is CASSPRGREGVYGYTF. In DNA form, the CDR3 reads TGTGCCAGCAGCCCAAGGGGACGTGAGGGGGTTTATGGCTACACCTTC.

This clone was recorded a few times. The chain recombines TRBV4-1 with TRBJ1-3; TRBD1 agrees at 10 bases. Unmatched junction bases numbered 9, after V lost 0 bases and J lost 1 base. The germline gives CDR1 MGHRA, CDR2 YSYEKL. The CDR3 has 19 residues. In DNA form, the CDR3 reads TGCGCCAGCAGCCAAGACCAGACAGGGGGCGCTGGGTCTGGAAACACCATATATTTT. Residues: CASSQDQTGGAGSGNTIYF.

The chain combines TRBV12-2 with TRBJ1-5; the table's D call TRBD1 went unverified against the DNA. TRBV12-2 is noted as a pseudogene. CDR3 length: 15 amino acids. The CDR3 here is CASRLERQGGQPQHF. DNA for the CDR3: TGTGCAAGTCGCTTGGAGAGACAGGGCGGGCAGCCCCAGCATTTT.

Regarding this clone: The same CDR3 arises from other DNA sequences in this sample as well. This rearrangement joins TRBV5-6 to TRBJ2-5, with 7 bases aligning to TRBD1. Unmatched junction bases numbered 0, after V lost 3 bases and J lost 1 base. The CDR3 covers 13 residues. Germline V gene lookup returns CDR1 SGHDT and CDR2 YYEEEE. The CDR3 DNA follows: TGTGCCAGCAGCTGGGACAGCCAAGAGACCCAGTACTTC. Amino acid sequence: CASSWDSQETQYF.

The chain employs TRBV25-1 and TRBJ1-2; the D is unclear. Germline V gene data show CDR1 as MGHDK and CDR2 as SYGVNS. There are 12 residues in the CDR3. V dropped 7 bases and J dropped 5 bases, with 11 bases sitting between them. The CDR3 sequence is CASTGEVYGYTF. CDR3 nucleotide sequence: TGTGCCAGCACCGGTGAGGTTTATGGCTACACCTTC.

The chain has TRBV19 and TRBJ1-5; D is unresolved. CDR3 length: 13 amino acids. Trimming took off 6 bases at V and 7 bases at J, with 13 bases between the two ends. Per germline, CDR1 LNHDA and CDR2 SQIVND (reference sequence). The CDR3 DNA follows: TGTGCCAGTAGAATTGGCGGCGAGCAGCCCCAGCATTTT. It specifies CASRIGGEQPQHF.

As concerns this clone: This sample includes further DNA sequences coding for the same CDR3. The chain recombines TRBV3-1 (or the pseudogene TRBV3-2) with TRBJ1-1; D unresolved. The CDR3 loop spans 14 amino acids. The V and J ends lost 0 bases and 5 bases respectively, with 10 bases between them. Germline values: CDR1 LGHDT, CDR2 YNNKEL (reference sequence). The CDR3 DNA reads TGTGCCAGCAGCCAAGATCTGGGAGGGACTGAAGCTTTCTTT. It codes for CASSQDLGGTEAFF.

V gene TRBV20-1 combines with J gene TRBJ1-4; a possible D gene is TRBD1 (6 bases). CDR1 is DFQATT, CDR2 SNEGSKA, per germline (reference sequence). Between the trimmed V and J ends, which lost 2 bases and 14 bases, there was a span of 12 bases. This CDR3 has 11 amino acids. This CDR3 reads CSARSIQGLFF. CDR3 bases: TGCAGTGCTAGAAGTATACAGGGCCTGTTTTTT.

The CDR3 loop reads CASSSGLAGVLGEQFF. The CDR3 DNA sequence: TGCGCCAGCAGCTCTGGACTAGCGGGAGTACTGGGGGAGCAGTTCTTC. The genes are TRBV5-1 and TRBJ2-1, with TRBD2 matching over 13 bases. The CDR3 runs to 16 residues. The ends lost 3 bases at V and 10 bases at J; junction bases unmatched: 10. Looked up from germline, CDR1 is SGHRS and CDR2 is YFSETQ.

The chain recombines TRBV10-3 with TRBJ2-3, with 9 bases identical to TRBD1. The ends lost 7 bases at V and 1 base at J; junction bases unmatched: 3. The germline CDR1 and CDR2 sequences are ENHRY and SYGVKD. CDR3 length equals 14 residues. CDR3 DNA: TGTGCCATCACCCGGACAGGGGGCACAGATACGCAGTATTTT. Protein: CAITRTGGTDTQYF.

This clone was found a few times. This chain links TRBV2 with TRBJ1-1; the D gene is possibly TRBD1 (6 bases). Germline V gene data show CDR1 as SNHLY and CDR2 as FYNNEI. The CDR3 runs to 15 residues. V lost 6 bases, J lost 1 base, and 15 bases lay in between. As DNA, the CDR3 is TGTGCCAGCAGCAAAGCCTACAGGGCGAACACTGAAGCTTTCTTT. Residues: CASSKAYRANTEAFF.

CDR3 residues: CASSVGQPYGYTF. In nucleotides, the CDR3 is TGTGCCAGCAGCGTAGGACAGCCCTATGGCTACACCTTC. The chain links TRBV9 to TRBJ1-2; TRBD1 might be the D (5 bases). Germline loops: CDR1 SGDLS, CDR2 YYNGEE. CDR3 length equals 13 residues. Trimming shortened V by 0 bases and J by 4 bases, and 7 bases separated the two germline ends.

The genes are TRBV19 and TRBJ1-4; D possibly corresponds to TRBD1 (5 bases). Trimming removed 4 bases from V and 7 bases from J, with 10 bases in between. This CDR3 has 13 amino acids. CDR1 LNHDA and CDR2 SQIVND come from the germline V gene (reference sequence). The DNA for the CDR3 is TGTGCCAGTAGTAATGGGGGAGGTGAAAAACTGTTTTTT. Translating it yields CASSNGGGEKLFF.

J is TRBJ1-3 and V is TRBV27; weak D call: TRBD1 (5 bases). This CDR3 is built from 14 residues. The germline gives CDR1 MNHEY, CDR2 SMNVEV (reference sequence). V lost 5 bases, J lost 0 bases, and 8 bases lay in between. As DNA, the CDR3 is TGTGCCAGCAGTACAGGCCCCTCTGGAAACACCATATATTTT. It translates to CASSTGPSGNTIYF.

This sequence joins TRBV7-6 and TRBJ1-1, with D possibly being TRBD1 (6 bases). From germline, CDR1 is SGHVS and CDR2 FNYEAQ. The CDR3 consists of 15 residues. Trimming left V 5 bases short and J 0 bases short, with 13 bases between. CDR3 sequence (DNA): TGTGCCAGCAGCCAGGGGCGCGGGCTGAACACTGAAGCTTTCTTT. Amino acid sequence: CASSQGRGLNTEAFF.

The gene calls are TRBV7-2 and TRBJ2-2; TRBD2 matches 8 bases. CDR3 length equals 16 residues. J was trimmed by 0 bases and V by 6 bases; bases with no gene match: 6. The germline V gene has CDR1 SGHTA and CDR2 FQGNSA. The CDR3 sequence: CASRKLAGSNTGELFF. The CDR3 DNA reads as TGTGCCAGCAGGAAGCTAGCGGGTTCGAACACCGGGGAGCTGTTTTTT.

The rearrangement joins TRBV5-1 to TRBJ2-2; D is ambiguous. The germline gives CDR1 SGHRS, CDR2 YFSETQ. The CDR3 sequence is 14 residues long. Trimming took 0 bases from V and 6 from J, leaving 9 bases between them. The CDR3 spells CASSLDYVPGELFF. The CDR3 DNA is TGCGCCAGCAGCTTGGACTACGTCCCCGGGGAGCTGTTTTTT.

This chain joins TRBV19 and TRBJ1-5; no clear D. V was clipped by 2 bases and J by 0 bases, with 14 bases between them. Germline-derived CDR1 and CDR2 are LNHDA and SQIVND (reference sequence). This CDR3 comprises 17 residues. Here the CDR3 reads CASSIMAGLSSNQPQHF. The DNA of the CDR3 is TGTGCCAGTAGTATAATGGCCGGGTTAAGTAGCAATCAGCCCCAGCATTTT.

The J gene is TRBJ1-3, the V gene TRBV6-5; TRBD1 might be the D (5 bases). CDR1 is MNHEY, CDR2 SVGAGI, per germline. Between the trimmed V and J ends, which lost 6 bases and 0 bases, there was a span of 9 bases. This CDR3 spans 14 amino acids. CDR3 nucleotides: TGTGCCAGCAGCCCAGGGTCCTCTGGAAACACCATATATTTT. Its protein product is CASSPGSSGNTIYF.

DNA for the CDR3: TGTGCCAGCAGCCAATCGCAGGGTTGGGGCGGCTACACCTTC. This sequence encodes CASSQSQGWGGYTF. V gene TRBV3-1 (or the pseudogene TRBV3-2) combines with J gene TRBJ1-2, with TRBD1 as a possible D gene (5 bases). CDR3 length: 14 amino acids. V was clipped by 2 bases and J by 8 bases, with 15 bases between them. Germline assignment: CDR1 LGHDT and CDR2 YNNKEL (reference sequence).

The gene calls are TRBV2 and TRBJ1-5; D not certain. Trimming removed 4 bases from V and 0 bases from J, with 7 bases in between. The length of the CDR3 is 14 residues. Germline CDR1 SNHLY, CDR2 FYNNEI. This chain's CDR3 is CASSGQVSNQPQHF. CDR3 sequence (DNA): TGTGCCAGCAGTGGGCAAGTTAGCAATCAGCCCCAGCATTTT.

This chain links TRBV30 with TRBJ1-6; 8 bases agree with TRBD1. The CDR3 has 16 residues. With 0 bases clipped from V and 7 bases from J, the junction kept 8 bases outside the gene matches. CDR1 is GTSNPN and CDR2 is SVGIG in the germline V gene (reference sequence). The CDR3 DNA follows: TGTGCCTGGAGTGTCTTGCAGGACAGGGTAAATTCACCCCTCCACTTT. This sequence encodes CAWSVLQDRVNSPLHF.